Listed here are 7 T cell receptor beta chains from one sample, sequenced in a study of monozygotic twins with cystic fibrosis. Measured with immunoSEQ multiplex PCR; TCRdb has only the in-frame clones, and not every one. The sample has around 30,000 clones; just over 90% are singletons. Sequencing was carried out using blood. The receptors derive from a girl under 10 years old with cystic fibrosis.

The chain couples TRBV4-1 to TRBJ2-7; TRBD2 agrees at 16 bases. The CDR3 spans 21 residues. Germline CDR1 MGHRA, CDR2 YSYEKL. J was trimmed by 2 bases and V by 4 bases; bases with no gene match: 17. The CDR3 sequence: CASSPNPRGLAGGLVAYEQYF. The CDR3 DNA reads TGCGCCAGCAGCCCCAACCCCCGGGGACTAGCGGGGGGGCTAGTCGCCTACGAGCAGTACTTC.

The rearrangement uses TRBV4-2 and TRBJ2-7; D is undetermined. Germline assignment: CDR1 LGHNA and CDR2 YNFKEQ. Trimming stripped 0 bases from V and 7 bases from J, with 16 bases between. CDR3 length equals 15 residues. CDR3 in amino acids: CASSQDRGPRGEQYF. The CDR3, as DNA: TGTGCCAGCAGCCAAGATCGCGGCCCCAGAGGTGAGCAGTACTTC.

DNA of the CDR3: TGTGCCAGCAGTTACTCGGGGGGGGCCCAAGAGACCCAGTACTTC. Translating it yields CASSYSGGAQETQYF. V and J are TRBV6-5 and TRBJ2-5; possible D gene TRBD2, 7 bases. The germline V gene encodes CDR1 MNHEY and CDR2 SVGAGI. The V and J ends lost 0 bases and 1 base respectively, with 9 bases between them. This CDR3 comprises 15 residues.

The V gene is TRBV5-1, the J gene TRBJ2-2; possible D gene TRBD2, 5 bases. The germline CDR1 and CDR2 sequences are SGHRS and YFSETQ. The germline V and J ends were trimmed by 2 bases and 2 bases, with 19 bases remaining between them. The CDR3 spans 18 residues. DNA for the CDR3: TGCGCCAGCAGCTTAACAGCGGCGCTACCTTATAACACCGGGGAGCTGTTTTTT. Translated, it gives CASSLTAALPYNTGELFF.

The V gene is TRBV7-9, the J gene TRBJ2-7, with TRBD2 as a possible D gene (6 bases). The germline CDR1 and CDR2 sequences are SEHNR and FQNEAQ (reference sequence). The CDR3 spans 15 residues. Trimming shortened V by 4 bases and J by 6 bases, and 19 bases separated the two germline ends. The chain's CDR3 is CASSSPEGWEREQYF. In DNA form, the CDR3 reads TGTGCCAGCAGCTCCCCGGAGGGTTGGGAGCGCGAGCAGTACTTC.

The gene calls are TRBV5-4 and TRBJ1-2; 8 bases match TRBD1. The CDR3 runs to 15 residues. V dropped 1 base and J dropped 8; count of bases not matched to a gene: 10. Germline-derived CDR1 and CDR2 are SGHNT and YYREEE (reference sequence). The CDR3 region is CASSLKSQGAWGYTF. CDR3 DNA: TGTGCCAGCAGCTTGAAGTCGCAGGGGGCATGGGGCTACACCTTC. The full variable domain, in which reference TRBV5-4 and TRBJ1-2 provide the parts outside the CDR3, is ETGVTQSPTHLIKTRGQQVTLRCSSQSGHNTVSWYQQALGQGPQFIFQYYREEENGRGNFPPRFSGLQFPNYSSELNVNALELDDSALYLCASSLKSQGAWGYTFGSGTRLTVV.

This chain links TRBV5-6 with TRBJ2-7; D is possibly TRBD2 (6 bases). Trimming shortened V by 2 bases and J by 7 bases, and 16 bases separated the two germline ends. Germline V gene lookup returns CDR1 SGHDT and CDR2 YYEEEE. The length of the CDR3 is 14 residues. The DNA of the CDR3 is TGTGCCAGCAGCTTACCCCGACTAGTTTCGGAGCAGTACTTC. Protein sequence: CASSLPRLVSEQYF.